This TCR beta chain was documented in a study of neurological immune-mediated disorders. Time point indicated: longitudinal time-point 3. The unsorted libraries were produced from 2 million PBMCs held at -80 C. This clonotype came up many times. Trimming shortened V by 6 bases and J by 2 bases, and 10 bases separated the two germline ends. This CDR3 region has 14 residues. The authors produced cDNA by 5'RACE using 10-nucleotide random UMIs. TCRdb reprocessed the 5' RACE reads with MiXCR, giving one entry per CDR3 protein. The sample consists of over 90,000 distinct CDR3 sequences, 10% to 14% of them appearing once.

This chain uses TRBV12-3 or TRBV12-4 with TRBJ2-2; D gene unclear. Material for sequencing was PBMCs. This TCR came from a female donor with HTLV-1-associated myelopathy (HAM/TSP). Here the CDR3 DNA reads TGTGCCAGCAGCCCTAGTCGCAACACCGGGGAGCTGTTTTTT. Protein sequence: CASSPSRNTGELFF.